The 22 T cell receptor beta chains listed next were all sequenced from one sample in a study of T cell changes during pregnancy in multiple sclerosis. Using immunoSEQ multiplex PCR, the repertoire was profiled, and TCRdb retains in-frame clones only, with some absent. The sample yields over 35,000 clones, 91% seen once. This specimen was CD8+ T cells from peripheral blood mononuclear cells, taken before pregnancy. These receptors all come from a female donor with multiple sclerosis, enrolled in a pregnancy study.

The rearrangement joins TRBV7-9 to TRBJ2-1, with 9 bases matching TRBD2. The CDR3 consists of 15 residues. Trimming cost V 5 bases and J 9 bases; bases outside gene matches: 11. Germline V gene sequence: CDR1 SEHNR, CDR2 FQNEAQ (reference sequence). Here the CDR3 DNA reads TGTGCCAGCAGCCCAAGGACTAGCGAGGTGGGTGAGCAGTTCTTC. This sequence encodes CASSPRTSEVGEQFF. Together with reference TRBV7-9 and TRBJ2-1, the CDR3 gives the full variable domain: DTGVSQNPRHKITKRGQNVTFRCDPISEHNRLYWYRQTLGQGPEFLTYFQNEAQLEKSRLLSDRFSAERPKGSFSTLEIQRTEQGDSAMYLCASSPRTSEVGEQFFGPGTRLTVL.

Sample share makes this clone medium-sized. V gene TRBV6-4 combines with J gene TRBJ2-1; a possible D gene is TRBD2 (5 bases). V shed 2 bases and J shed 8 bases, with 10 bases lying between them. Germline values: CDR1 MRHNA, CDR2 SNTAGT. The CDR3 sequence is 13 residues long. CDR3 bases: TGTGCCAGCAGTGACCGAGCGGAGGATGAGCAGTTCTTC. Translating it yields CASSDRAEDEQFF.

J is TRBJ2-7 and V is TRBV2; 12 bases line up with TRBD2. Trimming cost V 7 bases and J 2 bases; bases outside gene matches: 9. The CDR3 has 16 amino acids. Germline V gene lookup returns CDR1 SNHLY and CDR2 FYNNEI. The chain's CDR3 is CASTLPLAGGPYEQYF. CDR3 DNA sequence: TGTGCCAGCACCCTCCCTCTAGCGGGAGGGCCCTACGAGCAGTACTTC.

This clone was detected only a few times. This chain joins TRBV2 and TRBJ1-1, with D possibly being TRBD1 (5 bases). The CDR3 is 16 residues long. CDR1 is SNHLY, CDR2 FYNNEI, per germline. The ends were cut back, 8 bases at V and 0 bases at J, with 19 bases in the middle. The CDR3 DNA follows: TGTGCCAGCCTTAAAAGTCAGGGAACCATGAACACTGAAGCTTTCTTT. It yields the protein CASLKSQGTMNTEAFF.

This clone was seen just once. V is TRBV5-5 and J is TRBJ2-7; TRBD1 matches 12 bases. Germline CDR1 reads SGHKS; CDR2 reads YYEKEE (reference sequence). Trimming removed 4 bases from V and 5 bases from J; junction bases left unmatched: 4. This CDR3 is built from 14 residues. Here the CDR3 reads CASSIGTGGHEQYF. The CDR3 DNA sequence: TGTGCCAGCAGCATCGGGACAGGGGGCCACGAGCAGTACTTC.

CDR3 loop: CASRLFDRGDYGYTF. The CDR3 DNA follows: TGTGCAAGTCGCTTATTTGACAGGGGAGACTATGGCTACACCTTC. The rearrangement links TRBV12-2 to TRBJ1-2; the table calls TRBD1, which could not be checked here. TRBV12-2 is reported as a pseudogene. CDR3 length equals 15 residues.

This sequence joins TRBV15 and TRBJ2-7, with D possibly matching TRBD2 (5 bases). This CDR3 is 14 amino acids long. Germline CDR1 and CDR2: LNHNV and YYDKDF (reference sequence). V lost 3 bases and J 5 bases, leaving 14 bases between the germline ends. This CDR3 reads CATSSRRGYHEQYF. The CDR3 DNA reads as TGTGCCACCAGCAGTCGAAGAGGGTACCACGAGCAGTACTTC.

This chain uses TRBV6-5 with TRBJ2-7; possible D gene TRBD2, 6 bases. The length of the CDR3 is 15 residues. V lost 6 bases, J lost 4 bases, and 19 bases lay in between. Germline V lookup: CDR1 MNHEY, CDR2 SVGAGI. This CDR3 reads CASSKTPGLFYEQYF. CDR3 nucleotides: TGTGCCAGCAGCAAAACTCCGGGACTTTTTTACGAGCAGTACTTC.

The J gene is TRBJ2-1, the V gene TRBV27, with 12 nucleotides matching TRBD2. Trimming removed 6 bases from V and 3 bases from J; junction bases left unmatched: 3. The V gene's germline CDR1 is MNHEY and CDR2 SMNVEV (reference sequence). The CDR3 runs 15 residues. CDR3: CASRTSGSIYNEQFF. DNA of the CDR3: TGTGCCAGCAGGACTAGCGGGAGTATCTACAATGAGCAGTTCTTC.

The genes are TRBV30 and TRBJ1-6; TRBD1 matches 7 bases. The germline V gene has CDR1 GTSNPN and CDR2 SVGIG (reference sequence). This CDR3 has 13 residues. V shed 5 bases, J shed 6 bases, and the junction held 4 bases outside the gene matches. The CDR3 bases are TGTGCCTGGGACCGGGACAGTAATTCACCCCTCCACTTT. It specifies CAWDRDSNSPLHF. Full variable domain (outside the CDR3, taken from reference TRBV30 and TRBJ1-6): SQTIHQWPATLVQPVGSPLSLECTVEGTSNPNLYWYRQAAGRGLQLLFYSVGIGQISSEVPQNLSASRPQDRQFILSSKKLLLSDSGFYLCAWDRDSNSPLHFGNGTRLTVT.

This CDR3 is CATPEGQGATDTQYF. The DNA of the CDR3 is TGTGCCACCCCGGAGGGACAGGGGGCGACAGATACGCAGTATTTT. The chain recombines TRBV2 with TRBJ2-3, with 12 positions matching TRBD1. The V segment lost 10 bases and the J segment 3 bases; nucleotides outside the gene matches: 8. Looked up from germline, CDR1 is SNHLY and CDR2 is FYNNEI. The CDR3 loop spans 15 amino acids.

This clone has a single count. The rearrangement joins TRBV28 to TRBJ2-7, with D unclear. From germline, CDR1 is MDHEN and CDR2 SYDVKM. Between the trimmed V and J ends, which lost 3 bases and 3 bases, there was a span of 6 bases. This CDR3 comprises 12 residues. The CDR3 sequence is CASSFAGYEQYF. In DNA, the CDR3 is TGTGCCAGCAGTTTTGCCGGCTACGAGCAGTACTTC.

CDR3 residues: CASSDYSGSSYEQYF. The CDR3 bases are TGCGCCAGCAGCGACTATAGCGGGAGCTCCTACGAGCAGTACTTC. The V and J genes are TRBV5-1 and TRBJ2-7, with 9 bases that match TRBD2. Germline V lookup: CDR1 SGHRS, CDR2 YFSETQ. The V gene end was trimmed by 4 bases and the J gene end by 0 bases; junction bases not matched to a gene: 5. The CDR3 is 15 amino acids. The variable domain in full, with the rest retrieved from reference TRBV5-1 and TRBJ2-7, is KAGVTQTPRYLIKTRGQQVTLSCSPISGHRSVSWYQQTPGQGLQFLFEYFSETQRNKGNFPGRFSGRQFSNSRSEMNVSTLELGDSALYLCASSDYSGSSYEQYFGPGTRLTVT.

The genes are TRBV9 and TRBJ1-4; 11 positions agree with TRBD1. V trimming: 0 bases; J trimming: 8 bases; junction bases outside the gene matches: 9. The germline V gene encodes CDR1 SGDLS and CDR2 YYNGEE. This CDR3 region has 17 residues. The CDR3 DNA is TGTGCCAGCAGCGTAGAAGGGACAGGGGGTTTCGGCGAAAAACTGTTTTTT. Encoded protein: CASSVEGTGGFGEKLFF.

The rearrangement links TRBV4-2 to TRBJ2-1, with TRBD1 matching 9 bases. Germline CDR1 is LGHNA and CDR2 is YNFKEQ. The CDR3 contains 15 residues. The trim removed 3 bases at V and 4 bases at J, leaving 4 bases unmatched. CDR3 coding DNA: TGTGCCAGCAGCCAGGGACAGGGTACGTACAATGAGCAGTTCTTC. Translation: CASSQGQGTYNEQFF.

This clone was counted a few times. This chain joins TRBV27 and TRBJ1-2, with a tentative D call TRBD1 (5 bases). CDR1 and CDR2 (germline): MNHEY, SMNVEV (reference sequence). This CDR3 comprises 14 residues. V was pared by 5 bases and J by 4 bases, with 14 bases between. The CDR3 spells CASSPKTASYGYTF. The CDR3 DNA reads TGTGCCAGCAGTCCTAAGACAGCCTCCTATGGCTACACCTTC.

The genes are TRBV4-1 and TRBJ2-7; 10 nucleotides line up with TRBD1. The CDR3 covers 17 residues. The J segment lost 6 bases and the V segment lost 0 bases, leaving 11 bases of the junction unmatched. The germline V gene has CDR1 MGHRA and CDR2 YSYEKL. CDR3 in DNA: TGCGCCAGCAGCCAAGATTGGGGGCGGGACAGGGGTGGCGAGCAGTACTTC. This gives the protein CASSQDWGRDRGGEQYF.

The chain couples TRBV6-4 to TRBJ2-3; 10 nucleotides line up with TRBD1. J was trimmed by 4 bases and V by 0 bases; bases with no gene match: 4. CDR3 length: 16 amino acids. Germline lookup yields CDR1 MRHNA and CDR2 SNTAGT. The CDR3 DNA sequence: TGTGCCAGCAGTGACTCGACTGGACAGGGGGCAGATACGCAGTATTTT. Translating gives CASSDSTGQGADTQYF.

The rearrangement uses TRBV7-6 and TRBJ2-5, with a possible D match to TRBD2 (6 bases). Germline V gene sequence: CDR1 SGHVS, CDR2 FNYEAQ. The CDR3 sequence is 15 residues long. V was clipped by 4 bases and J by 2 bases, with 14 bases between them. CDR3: CASSSRDAGQETQYF. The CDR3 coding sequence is TGTGCCAGCAGCTCTCGGGACGCGGGGCAAGAGACCCAGTACTTC.

The CDR3: CASSLRSGRVNEQFF. Here the CDR3 DNA reads TGTGCCAGCAGCCTACGTAGCGGGAGGGTCAATGAGCAGTTCTTC. J is TRBJ2-1 and V is TRBV28; 11 bases are shared with TRBD2. Trimming at V came to 6 bases and at J to 6 bases, leaving 7 bases not matched to a gene. The CDR3 totals 15 residues. The germline V gene encodes CDR1 MDHEN and CDR2 SYDVKM.

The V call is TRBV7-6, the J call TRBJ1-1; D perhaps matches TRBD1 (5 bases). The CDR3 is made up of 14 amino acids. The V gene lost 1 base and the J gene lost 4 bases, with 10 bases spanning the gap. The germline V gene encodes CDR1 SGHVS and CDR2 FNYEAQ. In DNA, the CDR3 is TGTGCCAGCAGCTTAGGTGGGGGGAGCACTGAAGCTTTCTTT. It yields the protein CASSLGGGSTEAFF.

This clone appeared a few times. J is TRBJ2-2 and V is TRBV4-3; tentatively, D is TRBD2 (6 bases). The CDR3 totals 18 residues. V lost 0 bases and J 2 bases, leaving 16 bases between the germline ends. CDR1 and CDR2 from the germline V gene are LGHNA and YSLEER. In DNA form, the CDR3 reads TGCGCCAGCAGCCAAGATATGGGACTTAATTTAAACACCGGGGAGCTGTTTTTT. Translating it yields CASSQDMGLNLNTGELFF.